This T cell receptor (beta chain) was retrieved from a study of T cells in tumors after PD-1 blockade. On the study more broadly: Some patients also took daily vismodegib 150 mg during anti-PD-1 treatment. The study's findings and limits: Peripheral recruitment is suggested, as some novel exhausted tumor clones were in pre-treatment blood.

Genomic DNA template from tumor biopsies or peripheral blood, about 600 ng to 6,500 ng input. The CDR3 consists of 17 residues. CDR1 SNHLY and CDR2 FYNNEI come from the germline V gene. V lost 6 bases, J lost 1 base, and 12 bases stayed unmatched. The repertoire was sequenced with immunoSEQ multiplex PCR; TCRdb's copy has only in-frame clones and lacks some. The table records 61,000 or so clones, 80% of them present only once. Concerning this clone itself: The target antigen is unknown.

V is TRBV2 and J is TRBJ2-5; 9 bases agree with TRBD2. This TCR was recovered from a human donor with basal cell carcinoma. The sequencing used PBMCs, collected before anti-PD-1 treatment. The CDR3 here is CASSPLERGASQETQYF. CDR3 DNA: TGTGCCAGCAGCCCCCTAGAGCGGGGGGCCTCCCAAGAGACCCAGTACTTC.